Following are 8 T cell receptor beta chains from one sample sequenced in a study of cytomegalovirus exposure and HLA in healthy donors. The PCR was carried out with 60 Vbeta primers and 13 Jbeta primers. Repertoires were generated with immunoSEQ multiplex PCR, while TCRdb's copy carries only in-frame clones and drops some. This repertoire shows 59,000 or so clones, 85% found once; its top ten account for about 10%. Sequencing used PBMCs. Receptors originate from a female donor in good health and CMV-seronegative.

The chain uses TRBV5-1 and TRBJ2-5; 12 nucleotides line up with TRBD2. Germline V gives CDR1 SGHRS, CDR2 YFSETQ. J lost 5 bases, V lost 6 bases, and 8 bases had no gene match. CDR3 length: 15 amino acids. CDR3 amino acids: CASTPLAGGSETQYF. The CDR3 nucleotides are TGCGCCAGCACCCCACTAGCGGGGGGATCGGAGACCCAGTACTTC.

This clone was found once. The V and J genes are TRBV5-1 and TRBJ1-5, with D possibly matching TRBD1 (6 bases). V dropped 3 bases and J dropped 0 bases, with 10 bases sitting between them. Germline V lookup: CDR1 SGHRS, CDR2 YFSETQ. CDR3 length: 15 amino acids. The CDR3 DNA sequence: TGCGCCAGCAGCTCCCAGGGGCTTAGCAATCAGCCCCAGCATTTT. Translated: CASSSQGLSNQPQHF.

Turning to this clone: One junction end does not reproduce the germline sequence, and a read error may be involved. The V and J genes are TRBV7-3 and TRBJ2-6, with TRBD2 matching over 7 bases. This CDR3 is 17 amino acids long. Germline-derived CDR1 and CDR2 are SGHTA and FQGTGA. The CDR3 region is CASSSAGRDSGANGLTF. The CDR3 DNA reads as TGTGCCAGCAGCTCAGCGGGAAGAGACTCTGGGGCCAACGGCCTGACTTTC.

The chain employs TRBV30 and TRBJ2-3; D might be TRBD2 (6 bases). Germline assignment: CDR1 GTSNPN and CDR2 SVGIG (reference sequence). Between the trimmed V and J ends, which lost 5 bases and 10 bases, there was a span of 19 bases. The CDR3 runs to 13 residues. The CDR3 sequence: CAWLGDFPQAQYF. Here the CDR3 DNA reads TGTGCCTGGCTCGGGGACTTTCCTCAGGCGCAGTATTTT.

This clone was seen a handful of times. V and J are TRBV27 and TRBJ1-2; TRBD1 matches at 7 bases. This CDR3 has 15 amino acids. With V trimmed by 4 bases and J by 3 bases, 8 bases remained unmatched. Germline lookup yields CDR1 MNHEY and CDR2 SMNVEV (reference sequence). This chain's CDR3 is CASSSIHRGDYGYTF. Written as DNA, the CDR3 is TGTGCCAGCAGTTCCATTCACAGGGGAGACTATGGCTACACCTTC.

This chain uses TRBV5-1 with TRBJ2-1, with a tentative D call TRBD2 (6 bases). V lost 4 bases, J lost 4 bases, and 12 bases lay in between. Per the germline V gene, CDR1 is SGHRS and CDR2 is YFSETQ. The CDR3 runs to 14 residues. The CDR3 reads CASSLDGGYNEQFF. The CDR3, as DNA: TGCGCCAGCAGCCTGGACGGAGGGTACAATGAGCAGTTCTTC.

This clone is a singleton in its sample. The DNA for the CDR3 is TGTGCCAGCAGCTTAGATAGCGATACGCAGTATTTT. Translating it yields CASSLDSDTQYF. The chain employs TRBV11-2 and TRBJ2-3; D unclear. V was pared by 0 bases and J by 6 bases, with 4 bases between. Germline values: CDR1 SGHAT, CDR2 FQNNGV. The CDR3 totals 12 residues. The full variable domain, completed using reference TRBV11-2 and TRBJ2-3, is EAGVAQSPRYKIIEKRQSVAFWCNPISGHATLYWYQQILGQGPKLLIQFQNNGVVDDSQLPKDRFSAERLKGVDSTLKIQPAKLEDSAVYLCASSLDSDTQYFGPGTRLTVL.

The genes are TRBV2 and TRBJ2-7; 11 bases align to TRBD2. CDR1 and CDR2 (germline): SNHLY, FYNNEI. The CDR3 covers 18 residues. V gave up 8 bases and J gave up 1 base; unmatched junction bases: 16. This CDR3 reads CASSTGLAGGSLSYEQYF. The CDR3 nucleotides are TGTGCCAGCTCGACGGGGCTAGCGGGGGGCTCCTTATCCTACGAGCAGTACTTC.